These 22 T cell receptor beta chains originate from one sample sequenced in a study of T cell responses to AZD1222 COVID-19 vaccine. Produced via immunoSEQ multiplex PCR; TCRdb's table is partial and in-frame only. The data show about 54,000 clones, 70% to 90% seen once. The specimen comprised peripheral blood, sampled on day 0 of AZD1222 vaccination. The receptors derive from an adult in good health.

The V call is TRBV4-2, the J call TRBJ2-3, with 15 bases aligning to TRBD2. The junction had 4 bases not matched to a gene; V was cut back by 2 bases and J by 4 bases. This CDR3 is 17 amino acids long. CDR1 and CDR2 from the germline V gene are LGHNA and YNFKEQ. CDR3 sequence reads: CASSQLGLAGGADTQYF. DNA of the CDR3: TGTGCCAGCAGCCAACTAGGACTAGCGGGGGGGGCAGATACGCAGTATTTT.

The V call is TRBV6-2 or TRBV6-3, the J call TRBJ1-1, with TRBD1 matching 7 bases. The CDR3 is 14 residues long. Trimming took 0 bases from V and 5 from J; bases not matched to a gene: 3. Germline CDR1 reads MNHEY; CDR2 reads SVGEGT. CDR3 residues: CASSYSAGGTEAFF. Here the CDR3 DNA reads TGTGCCAGCAGTTACTCAGCAGGGGGGACTGAAGCTTTCTTT.

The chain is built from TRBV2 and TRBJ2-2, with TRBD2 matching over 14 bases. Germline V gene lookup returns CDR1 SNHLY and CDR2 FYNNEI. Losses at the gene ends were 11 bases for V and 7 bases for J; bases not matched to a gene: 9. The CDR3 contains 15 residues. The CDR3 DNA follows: TGTGCCTGTCCGACTAGCGGGGGGGAGAGCGGGGAGCTGTTTTTT. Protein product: CACPTSGGESGELFF.

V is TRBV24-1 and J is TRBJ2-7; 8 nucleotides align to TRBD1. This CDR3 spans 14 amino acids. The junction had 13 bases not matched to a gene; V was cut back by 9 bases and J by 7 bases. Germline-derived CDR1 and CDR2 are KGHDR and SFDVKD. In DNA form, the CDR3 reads TGTGCCACCCCCCCGGACAGGGCCCATTTAGAGCAGTACTTC. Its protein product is CATPPDRAHLEQYF.

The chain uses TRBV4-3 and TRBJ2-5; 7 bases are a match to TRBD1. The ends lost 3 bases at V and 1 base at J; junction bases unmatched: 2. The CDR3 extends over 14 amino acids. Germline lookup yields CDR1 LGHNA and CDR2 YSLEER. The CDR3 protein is CASSQDRFQETQYF. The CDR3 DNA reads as TGCGCCAGCAGCCAGGACAGGTTCCAAGAGACCCAGTACTTC.

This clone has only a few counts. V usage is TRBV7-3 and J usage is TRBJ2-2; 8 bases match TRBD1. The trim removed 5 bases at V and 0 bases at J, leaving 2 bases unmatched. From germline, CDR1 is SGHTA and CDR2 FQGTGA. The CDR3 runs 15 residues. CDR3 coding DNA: TGTGCCAGCAGCCCACAGGGGGCGAACACCGGGGAGCTGTTTTTT. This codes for CASSPQGANTGELFF.

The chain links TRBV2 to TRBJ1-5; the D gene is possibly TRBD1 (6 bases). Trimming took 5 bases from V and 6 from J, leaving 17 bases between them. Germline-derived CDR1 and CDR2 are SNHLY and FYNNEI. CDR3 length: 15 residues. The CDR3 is CASSSTTGWGQPQHF. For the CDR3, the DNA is TGTGCCAGCAGTTCAACTACAGGGTGGGGTCAGCCCCAGCATTTT.

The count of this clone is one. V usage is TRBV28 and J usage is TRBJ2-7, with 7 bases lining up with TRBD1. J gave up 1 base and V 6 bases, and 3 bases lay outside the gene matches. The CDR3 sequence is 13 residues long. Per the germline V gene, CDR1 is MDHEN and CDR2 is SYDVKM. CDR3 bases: TGTGCCAGCAGGACGGGACAGTCCTACGAGCAGTACTTC. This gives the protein CASRTGQSYEQYF. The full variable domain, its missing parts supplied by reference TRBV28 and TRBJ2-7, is DVKVTQSSRYLVKRTGEKVFLECVQDMDHENMFWYRQDPGLGLRLIYFSYDVKMKEKGDIPEGYSVSREKKERFSLILESASTNQTSMYLCASRTGQSYEQYFGPGTRLTVT.

Written as DNA, the CDR3 is TGTGCCAGCAGCCCCAGGACAGGGGGAGGAAATGGCTACACCTTC. Its protein product is CASSPRTGGGNGYTF. J is TRBJ1-2 and V is TRBV7-8; 10 bases line up with TRBD1. The germline V gene encodes CDR1 SGHVS and CDR2 FQNEAQ. V gave up 5 bases and J gave up 6 bases; unmatched junction bases: 9. The CDR3 runs 15 residues.

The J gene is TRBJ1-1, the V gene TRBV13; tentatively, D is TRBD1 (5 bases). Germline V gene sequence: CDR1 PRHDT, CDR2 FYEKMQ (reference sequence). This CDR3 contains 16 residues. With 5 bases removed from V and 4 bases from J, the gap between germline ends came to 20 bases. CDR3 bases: TGTGCCAGCAGCCCGGACCCGGGACTGGGGACCACTGAAGCTTTCTTT. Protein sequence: CASSPDPGLGTTEAFF.

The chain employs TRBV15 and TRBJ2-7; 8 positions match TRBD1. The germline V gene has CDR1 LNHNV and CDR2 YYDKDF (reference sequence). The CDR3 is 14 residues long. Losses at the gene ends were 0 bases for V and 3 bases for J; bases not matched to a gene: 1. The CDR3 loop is CATSREGTGYEQYF. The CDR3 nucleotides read TGTGCCACCAGCAGAGAAGGGACAGGCTACGAGCAGTACTTC.

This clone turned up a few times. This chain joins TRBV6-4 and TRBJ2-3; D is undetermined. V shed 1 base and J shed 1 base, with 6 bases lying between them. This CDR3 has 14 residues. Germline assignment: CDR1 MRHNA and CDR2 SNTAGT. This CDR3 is CASSDWSGTDTQYF. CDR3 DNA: TGTGCCAGCAGTGACTGGAGTGGCACAGATACGCAGTATTTT.

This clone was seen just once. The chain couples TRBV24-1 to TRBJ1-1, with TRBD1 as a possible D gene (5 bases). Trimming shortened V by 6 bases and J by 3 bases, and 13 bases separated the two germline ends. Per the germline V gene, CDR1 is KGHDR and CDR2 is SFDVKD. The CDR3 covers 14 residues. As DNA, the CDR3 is TGTGCCACCAGTTCAGGTCGGGGGGACACTGAAGCTTTCTTT. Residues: CATSSGRGDTEAFF.

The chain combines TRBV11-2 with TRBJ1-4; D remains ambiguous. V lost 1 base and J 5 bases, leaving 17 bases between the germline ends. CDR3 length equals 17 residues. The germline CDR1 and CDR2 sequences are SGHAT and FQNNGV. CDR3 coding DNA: TGTGCCAGCAGCTTAGGGTGGCAGGAGTGGAGGAATGAAAAACTGTTTTTT. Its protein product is CASSLGWQEWRNEKLFF.

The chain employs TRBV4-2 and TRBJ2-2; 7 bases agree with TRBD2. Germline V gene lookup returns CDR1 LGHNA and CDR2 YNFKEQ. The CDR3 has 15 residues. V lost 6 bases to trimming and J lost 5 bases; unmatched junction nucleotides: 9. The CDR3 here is CASRYGSGGTGELFF. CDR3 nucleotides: TGTGCCAGCAGATACGGATCGGGAGGTACCGGGGAGCTGTTTTTT.

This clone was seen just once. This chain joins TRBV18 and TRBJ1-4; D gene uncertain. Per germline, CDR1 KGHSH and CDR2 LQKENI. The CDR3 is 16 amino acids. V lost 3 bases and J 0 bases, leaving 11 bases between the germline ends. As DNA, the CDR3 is TGTGCCAGCTCACCGACGCAGTCTGCAACTAATGAAAAACTGTTTTTT. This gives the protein CASSPTQSATNEKLFF.

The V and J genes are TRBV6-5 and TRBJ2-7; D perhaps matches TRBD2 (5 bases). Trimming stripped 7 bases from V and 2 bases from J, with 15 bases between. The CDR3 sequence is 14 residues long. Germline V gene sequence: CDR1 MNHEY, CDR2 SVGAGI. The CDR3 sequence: CASTTPGSTYEQYF. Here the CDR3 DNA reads TGTGCCAGCACAACGCCGGGATCGACCTACGAGCAGTACTTC.

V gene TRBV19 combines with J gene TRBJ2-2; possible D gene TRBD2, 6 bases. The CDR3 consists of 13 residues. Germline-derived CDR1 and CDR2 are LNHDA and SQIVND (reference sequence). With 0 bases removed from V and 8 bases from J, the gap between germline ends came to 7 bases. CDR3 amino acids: CASSIDSGGELFF. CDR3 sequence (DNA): TGTGCCAGTAGTATAGACAGCGGGGGGGAGCTGTTTTTT.

The CDR3 protein is CASSNAGEYNEQFF. The DNA for the CDR3 is TGTGCCAGTAGTAATGCGGGGGAGTACAATGAGCAGTTCTTC. The chain recombines TRBV19 with TRBJ2-1; 7 nucleotides align to TRBD2. The CDR3 is 14 amino acids. The J segment lost 4 bases and the V segment lost 4 bases, leaving 4 bases of the junction unmatched. Germline V lookup: CDR1 LNHDA, CDR2 SQIVND (reference sequence). Full variable domain (outside the CDR3, taken from reference TRBV19 and TRBJ2-1): DGGITQSPKYLFRKEGQNVTLSCEQNLNHDAMYWYRQDPGQGLRLIYYSQIVNDFQKGDIAEGYSVSREKKESFPLTVTSAQKNPTAFYLCASSNAGEYNEQFFGPGTRLTVL.

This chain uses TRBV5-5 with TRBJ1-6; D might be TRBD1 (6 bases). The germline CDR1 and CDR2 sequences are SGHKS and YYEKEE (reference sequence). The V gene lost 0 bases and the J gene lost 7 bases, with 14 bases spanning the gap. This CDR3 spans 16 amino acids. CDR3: CASSLAGGAENSPLHF. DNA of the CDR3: TGTGCCAGCAGCTTGGCCGGGGGGGCCGAGAATTCACCCCTCCACTTT.

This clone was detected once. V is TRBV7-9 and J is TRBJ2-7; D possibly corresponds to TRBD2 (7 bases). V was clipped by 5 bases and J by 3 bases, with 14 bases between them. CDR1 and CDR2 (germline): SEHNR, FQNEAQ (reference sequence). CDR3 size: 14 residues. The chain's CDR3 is CASSGAGAHYEQYF. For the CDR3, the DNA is TGTGCCAGCAGCGGTGCGGGGGCCCACTACGAGCAGTACTTC.

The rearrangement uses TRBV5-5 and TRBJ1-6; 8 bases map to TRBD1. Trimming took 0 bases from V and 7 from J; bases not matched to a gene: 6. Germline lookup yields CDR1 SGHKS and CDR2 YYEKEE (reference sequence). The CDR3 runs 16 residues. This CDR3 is CASSLVGRTGNSPLHF. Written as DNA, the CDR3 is TGTGCCAGCAGCTTGGTGGGTCGGACAGGGAATTCACCCCTCCACTTT.